Sequencing of this T cell receptor (beta chain) was carried out in a study of blood T cell repertoires in COVID-19. In the study overall: The study drew acute and convalescent COVID-19 samples from the United States, Italy and Spain.

This clone was observed once. Trimming left V 5 bases short and J 7 bases short, with 12 bases between. The CDR3 is 13 amino acids. Germline V gene data show CDR1 as SEHNR and CDR2 as FQNEAQ (reference sequence). Sequenced by immunoSEQ multiplex PCR; TCRdb stores in-frame clones only, minus some. This table has fewer than 200,000 clones, approximately 82% appearing once. The genes are TRBV7-9 and TRBJ2-1; D remains unclear. The source of this sequence is a woman aged 55-70 years with acute COVID-19. The specimen was PBMCs or T cells enriched from blood (not recorded which). The CDR3 region is CASSPDGWNEQFF. The CDR3, as DNA: TGTGCCAGCAGCCCCGACGGGTGGAATGAGCAGTTCTTC. The variable domain in full, with the rest retrieved from reference TRBV7-9 and TRBJ2-1, is DTGVSQNPRHKITKRGQNVTFRCDPISEHNRLYWYRQTLGQGPEFLTYFQNEAQLEKSRLLSDRFSAERPKGSFSTLEIQRTEQGDSAMYLCASSPDGWNEQFFGPGTRLTVL.